This TCR beta chain was documented in a study of identical twins. Trimming took 9 bases from V and 10 from J, leaving 16 bases between them. The CDR3 loop spans 13 amino acids. CDR1 is WSHSY, CDR2 SAAADI, per germline. TCRdb redid the calling of the 5' RACE reads with MiXCR, one entry per CDR3 protein. This sample carries about 250,000 distinct CDR3 sequences, around 7.6% of them seen once, and the ten largest clones take over 5%. General study points: Cord blood beta clonotypes that were abundant carried fewer insertions, and memory repertoires showed no such trend. Zero-insertion analyses could be partly confounded by invariant MAIT and iNKT cells.

Every sampled donor was Caucasian and healthy. A few counts support this clonotype. The antigen remains unidentified. This sample was also put to use in a study of yellow fever vaccine responses in identical twins. According to that study: Twins' T cell vaccine responses reportedly looked partly convergent, partly personalized.

This receptor was taken from a woman between 18 and 29 years old in good health. The sample comprised CD8+ T cells sorted from blood. The chain recombines TRBV10-2 with TRBJ1-6; D not resolved. The DNA of the CDR3 is TGCGCCAGTTTCCAAGGAGAGTACTCACCCCTCCACTTT. The encoded protein is CASFQGEYSPLHF.